This TCR beta chain appears in the sequencing data of a study of shared clonotypes between healthy human individuals. Study observations and caveats: Only blood was sampled, and tissue TCR repertoires likely differ from blood ones. As a rule, naive subsets had a larger estimated richness than memory subsets.

It was about 180 ng DNA, about 30,000 T cell genomes, that sorted-subset replicate PCRs used. Authors' data handling: Filtering differed for immunoSEQ, which gave only junction sequences without quality scores. The method was immunoSEQ multiplex PCR; TCRdb's version includes in-frame clones alone and lacks a portion of them. V and J calls and clone size are given by that table; D and trimming were obtained from the DNA. The sample gives approximately 530,000 clones, 95% to 97% of which show up once; 0.05% to 0.07% is in the top ten. A remark on this clone: Its matching antigen is unknown.

The CDR3 has 18 residues. Per the germline V gene, CDR1 is MGHRA and CDR2 is YSYEKL. The V and J ends lost 1 base and 5 bases, in that order; junction bases with no gene match: 10. This clonotype originated in a woman aged 30 to 39 in good health. The rearrangement joins TRBV4-1 to TRBJ1-4, with 10 bases aligning to TRBD1. Sequenced input: naive CD4+ T cells sorted from blood. Stated subset: CD45RA+ positively selected. In DNA, the CDR3 is TGCGCCAGCAGCCAAGGGGGATTCCGGGACAGGGGCAATGAAAAACTGTTTTTT. Encoded protein: CASSQGGFRDRGNEKLFF.